This T cell receptor beta chain was sequenced for a study of blood T cell repertoires in COVID-19 (dated by TCRdb to 2019 to 2021). General notes on the study: Samples from collaborators originated in the United States, Italy and Spain and spanned both the acute and convalescent phases of COVID-19. The material from the prospective study consisted of cDNA or gDNA derived from T cells, B-cell-depleted T cells, or PBMCs. Deeply sampled blood TCRbeta repertoires from subjects exposed to, actively infected with, or recovered from COVID-19 were included in the dataset. Samples came from the ongoing ImmuneRACE study (first 160 participants) plus 1,254 subjects from 6 global collaborators. The repertoires were released in a freely available public database meant as a resource for research on the immune response to SARS-CoV-2. A de-identified subject ID, COVID-19 status, age in years and sex were almost always included in the sample metadata. Where available, HLA class I and class II types were obtained from metadata supplied by the sample provider rather than from assay-based typing. The paper as a whole reports these results and caveats: How much clinical and demographic metadata was included differed by source and by participant, and the metadata was provided uncurated.

For this clone: It lacks a known antigen. No qualities accompany the bases; no much larger clone lies one base away.

TCRbeta CDR3 regions were amplified from genomic DNA by means of the immunoSEQ Assay, a bias-controlled multiplex PCR. The study's processing was this. Nucleated cell counts per sample were estimated from amplification of reference gene primers within the assay. To quantify the absolute abundance of each unique TCRbeta CDR3 rearrangement, sequence reads were collapsed and filtered. Productive Simpson clonality was computed per sample as the square root of Simpson's diversity index over productive rearrangements. TCRdb mirrors the immuneACCESS table, restricted to in-frame sequences. Some clones are absent from its copies; in checked studies, under half trace to an unresolved V gene, and the reason for the others is unknown. V and J calls and clone size are copied from that table; D and trimming were computed from the DNA. The sample data list over 35,000 clones, and around 82% of these were observed just once. About 39% of the sample belongs to the ten largest clones.

The collaborating institutions used their own protocols to collect whole blood in K2EDTA tubes. For TCRbeta analysis, collaborators shipped samples in one of three forms: frozen whole blood, isolated PBMCs, or DNA extracted from either of those sample types. CDR1 and CDR2, per the germline V gene (reference sequence), are MNHEY and SMNVEV. The V and J ends are trimmed by 2 bases and 6 bases, leaving 14 bases between them. Reading from cysteine to phenylalanine, the CDR3 counts 15 amino acids. Only the CDR3 DNA is retained, 45 bases long and in frame from the first base. The sample was peripheral blood. This receptor was identified in a man aged 35 to 55 with active or convalescent COVID-19. This sequence uses TRBV27 and TRBJ1-5; the D gene is not confidently resolved. CDR3 sequence: CASSLGPRRGQPQHF. The DNA reads TGTGCCAGCAGTTTAGGCCCCAGGCGGGGTCAGCCCCAGCATTTT.